This T cell receptor beta chain came from a study of shared clonotypes between healthy human individuals. Overall study context: Per donor, CD8 memory used one plate, CD8 naive used two, CD4 memory used three and CD4 naive used three.

V was trimmed by 7 bases and J by 3 bases, leaving 18 bases between them. The CDR3 has 16 amino acids. In germline, CDR1 is MDHEN, CDR2 SYDVKM. A word on this clone: Its antigen is still unknown.

Study-level results: The authors sampled blood alone, and tissue repertoires likely differ.

Per the study methods: ImmunoSEQ sequences covered only the junction and lacked quality scores; filtering therefore differed. The protocol was immunoSEQ multiplex PCR, while the TCRdb copy is restricted to in-frame clones and leaves out a portion. V and J calls and clone size are as listed in that table; D and trimming were resolved from the DNA. The sample lists over 1.4 million clones, roughly 96% occurring once. The source of this sequence is a man between 25 and 39 years old in good health. Sequencing used naive CD4+ T cells sorted from blood. Noted subset: CD45RA+ positively selected. V is TRBV28 and J is TRBJ2-2; D possibly corresponds to TRBD2 (6 bases). The CDR3 reads CASTPAGTQDTGELFF. CDR3 DNA: TGTGCCAGCACCCCCGCCGGGACTCAAGACACCGGGGAGCTGTTTTTT.